The clone carrying this T cell receptor beta chain was found many times. A junction end diverges from the germline sequence, so it may reflect a read error. Time point noted: patch test 2, 6 weeks after DPC sensitization. Stated treatment: therapeutic diphenylcyclopropenone sensitization with weekly scalp DPC. Samples of blood were obtained prior to the application of each patch test. The sample originates from a study of human T cells and chemical hapten exposure. In the study's own analysis: Sample TCR totals centred on a median of approximately 96,000, ranging about 20,000 to 700,000. Via MiXCR, TCRdb re-called the RACE reads, giving one row per CDR3 protein. TCRdb's processing, not the authors' own work, is the source of the V and J calls. The sample lists approximately 96,000 distinct CDR3 sequences, 9.3% seen once, with about 2% in the top ten. The input for sequencing was whole blood, taken in connection with sensitization to the hapten diphenylcyclopropenone (DPC). The TCR originated in a woman between 40 and 55 years old with alopecia areata. Some clones in this sample may be carry-over from other donors' samples.

As DNA, the CDR3 is TGCAGTGCTATATGGACAGGGGCTAAAAACTTT. Amino acid sequence: CSAIWTGAKNF. J is TRBJ1-1 and V is TRBV20-1, with 9 bases that match TRBD1. CDR1 DFQATT and CDR2 SNEGSKA come from the germline V gene (reference sequence). The CDR3 has 11 residues.